Listed below are T cell receptor beta chains from one sample, sequenced in a study of cytomegalovirus exposure and HLA in healthy donors. Data came from immunoSEQ multiplex PCR; TCRdb stores just in-frame clones and leaves some out. The sample includes 65,000 to 85,000 clones, around 80% of them seen just once. The specimen was PBMCs. These receptors were obtained from a man aged 45-65 years in good health and CMV-seropositive. Both conserved end residues are trimmed from each CDR3. Each record gives: V gene, J gene, CDR3 protein.

v_gene: TRBV27; j_gene: TRBJ2-1; CDR3aa: ATGDRGRNEQF
v_gene: TRBV9; j_gene: TRBJ2-1; CDR3aa: ASSVGIAGGEQF
v_gene: TRBV7-2; j_gene: TRBJ1-1; CDR3aa: ASSKTPGLNTEAF
v_gene: TRBV11-3; j_gene: TRBJ1-2; CDR3aa: ASSLETSSHT
v_gene: TRBV19; j_gene: TRBJ2-7; CDR3aa: ASSTRAYEQY
v_gene: TRBV28; j_gene: TRBJ2-2; CDR3aa: ASTSREGRELF
v_gene: TRBV5-6; j_gene: TRBJ2-7; CDR3aa: ASSFLQGRGYEQY
v_gene: TRBV5-1; j_gene: TRBJ2-5; CDR3aa: ASSFTSGRAQETQY
v_gene: TRBV18; j_gene: TRBJ1-4; CDR3aa: ASSPEGGIREKLF
v_gene: TRBV18; j_gene: TRBJ1-1; CDR3aa: ASSPGRGNTEAF
v_gene: TRBV4-1; j_gene: TRBJ2-1; CDR3aa: ASSHPSTGLAGRLGGNEQF
v_gene: TRBV9; j_gene: TRBJ1-1; CDR3aa: ASSGTGYAF
v_gene: TRBV18; j_gene: TRBJ1-5; CDR3aa: ASSPAGREVQPQH
v_gene: TRBV21-1; j_gene: TRBJ2-2; CDR3aa: ASSPFLAGSGTGELF
v_gene: TRBV5-4; j_gene: TRBJ2-6; CDR3aa: ASSTGISGANVLT
v_gene: TRBV4-1; j_gene: TRBJ2-3; CDR3aa: ASSPRLAGGSDTQY
v_gene: TRBV4-3; j_gene: TRBJ1-1; CDR3aa: ASSQGQGQDTEAF
v_gene: TRBV7-9; j_gene: TRBJ2-1; CDR3aa: ASSFPTSGFYNEQF
v_gene: TRBV5-1; j_gene: TRBJ1-2; CDR3aa: ASSSGQGDYGYT
v_gene: TRBV11-2; j_gene: TRBJ2-3; CDR3aa: ASSFRGRIPDTQY
v_gene: TRBV6-5; j_gene: TRBJ2-3; CDR3aa: ASSYFGGSTDTQY
v_gene: TRBV7-2; j_gene: TRBJ2-3; CDR3aa: ASSFSAGFLGWGTDTQY
v_gene: TRBV7-8; j_gene: TRBJ2-4; CDR3aa: ASSHNIAKNIQY
v_gene: TRBV4-1; j_gene: TRBJ2-1; CDR3aa: ASSLSSSYNEQF
v_gene: TRBV2; j_gene: TRBJ2-1; CDR3aa: ASADQGWEQF
v_gene: TRBV6-1; j_gene: TRBJ2-7; CDR3aa: ASGYGVGEQY